The 13 T cell receptor beta chains presented below share a single source sample, sequenced in a study of cytomegalovirus exposure and HLA in healthy donors. A multiplex PCR was run with 60 Vbeta primers and 13 Jbeta primers. Clones were sequenced by immunoSEQ multiplex PCR, and TCRdb holds only the in-frame ones, with some missing. The sample holds 90,000 to 120,000 clones, roughly 70% seen once. Sequenced input: PBMCs. All receptors derive from a middle-aged man in good health and CMV-seropositive.

The V gene is TRBV4-2, the J gene TRBJ1-1, with TRBD1 matching 12 bases. CDR1 and CDR2 (germline): LGHNA, YNFKEQ. Unmatched junction bases numbered 8, after V lost 3 bases and J lost 0 bases. This CDR3 comprises 18 residues. In nucleotides, the CDR3 is TGTGCCAGCAGCCATTGGGGACAGGGGGCAGGTTTGAACACTGAAGCTTTCTTT. Residues: CASSHWGQGAGLNTEAFF.

The chain recombines TRBV5-6 with TRBJ2-1; a possible D gene is TRBD2 (5 bases). V shed 4 bases and J shed 10 bases, with 9 bases lying between them. The V gene's germline CDR1 is SGHDT and CDR2 YYEEEE. The CDR3 contains 11 residues. CDR3 protein: CASSRDGEQFF. CDR3 DNA sequence: TGTGCCAGCAGCCGGGATGGCGAGCAGTTCTTC. The full variable domain, completed using reference TRBV5-6 and TRBJ2-1, is DAGVTQSPTHLIKTRGQQVTLRCSPKSGHDTVSWYQQALGQGPQFIFQYYEEEERQRGNFPDRFSGHQFPNYSSELNVNALLLGDSALYLCASSRDGEQFFGPGTRLTVL.

The chain employs TRBV6-1 and TRBJ1-4, with 7 bases identical to TRBD1. V was clipped by 3 bases and J by 8 bases; unmatched bases: 9. The V gene's germline CDR1 is MNHNS and CDR2 SASEGT. CDR3 length equals 15 residues. For the CDR3, the DNA is TGTGCCAGCAGTGATCCCAGGCAGGGGGAAGAAAAACTGTTTTTT. It yields the protein CASSDPRQGEEKLFF.

With regard to this clone: The same CDR3 arises from other DNA sequences in this sample as well. The chain employs TRBV18 and TRBJ2-7; D ambiguous. The germline CDR1 and CDR2 sequences are KGHSH and LQKENI. The CDR3 has 14 amino acids. With 2 bases removed from V and 2 bases from J, the gap between germline ends came to 10 bases. CDR3 sequence: CASSPDGVPYEQYV. DNA for the CDR3: TGTGCCAGCTCACCAGACGGAGTTCCCTACGAGCAGTACGTC.

This chain joins TRBV27 and TRBJ1-3; 9 nucleotides line up with TRBD1. The J segment lost 3 bases and the V segment lost 6 bases, leaving 6 bases of the junction unmatched. The germline V gene encodes CDR1 MNHEY and CDR2 SMNVEV (reference sequence). This CDR3 spans 15 amino acids. CDR3 in DNA: TGTGCCAGCAGAGAACAGGGGGCGGGTGGAAACACCATATATTTT. Its protein is CASREQGAGGNTIYF.

This clone was counted a few times. The rearrangement links TRBV19 to TRBJ2-1, with 10 bases fitting TRBD2. The CDR3 extends over 17 amino acids. The germline gives CDR1 LNHDA, CDR2 SQIVND (reference sequence). With 2 bases clipped from V and 5 bases from J, the junction kept 9 bases outside the gene matches. The CDR3 region is CASSIRPFSGRDNEQFF. CDR3 coding DNA: TGTGCCAGTAGTATACGCCCCTTCAGCGGGAGGGACAATGAGCAGTTCTTC.

V and J are TRBV5-1 and TRBJ2-7, with 7 bases identical to TRBD1. V lost 7 bases and J lost 5; bases outside the gene matches: 12. CDR1 and CDR2 (germline): SGHRS, YFSETQ. The CDR3 is 14 residues long. CDR3 amino acids: CASSPGTVRDEQYF. The CDR3, as DNA: TGCGCCAGCTCACCTGGGACAGTACGAGACGAGCAGTACTTC. The entire variable domain, with the rest obtained from reference TRBV5-1 and TRBJ2-7, is as follows: KAGVTQTPRYLIKTRGQQVTLSCSPISGHRSVSWYQQTPGQGLQFLFEYFSETQRNKGNFPGRFSGRQFSNSRSEMNVSTLELGDSALYLCASSPGTVRDEQYFGPGTRLTVT.

This clone was seen only a few times. The rearrangement joins TRBV4-1 to TRBJ2-2; TRBD2 is a possible D gene (6 bases). The germline V gene has CDR1 MGHRA and CDR2 YSYEKL. The ends were cut back, 4 bases at V and 0 bases at J, with 12 bases in the middle. The CDR3 contains 16 residues. The CDR3 coding sequence is TGCGCCAGCAGCCCGGGACTGAATACGAACACCGGGGAGCTGTTTTTT. Its translation: CASSPGLNTNTGELFF.

This clone was observed a few times. V gene TRBV5-6 combines with J gene TRBJ2-7, with D possibly being TRBD1 (6 bases). Trimming pared 3 bases from V and 2 bases from J, leaving 12 bases between. The CDR3 totals 14 residues. Germline CDR1 and CDR2: SGHDT and YYEEEE. As DNA, the CDR3 is TGTGCCAGCAGCTGGTTGACAGGCCCCTACGAGCAGTACGTC. Translated: CASSWLTGPYEQYV.

There are a few counts of this clone. The rearrangement uses TRBV11-2 and TRBJ2-7; D remains unclear. With 0 bases removed from V and 4 bases from J, the gap between germline ends came to 4 bases. Germline CDR1 and CDR2: SGHAT and FQNNGV. There are 12 residues in the CDR3. Here the CDR3 DNA reads TGTGCCAGCAGCTTAGATCGTTACGAGCAGTACTTC. Residues: CASSLDRYEQYF.

V and J are TRBV6-5 and TRBJ1-2, with D perhaps matching TRBD1 (5 bases). Trimming left V 6 bases short and J 8 bases short, with 7 bases between. From germline, CDR1 is MNHEY and CDR2 SVGAGI. The CDR3 is made up of 10 amino acids. Written as DNA, the CDR3 is TGTGCCAGCAGCCAGGGCGGCTACACCTTC. It is translated as CASSQGGYTF.

The rearrangement uses TRBV27 and TRBJ2-7; 11 positions match TRBD2. The CDR3 length is 15 residues. V trimming: 8 bases; J trimming: 2 bases; junction bases outside the gene matches: 8. Germline V lookup: CDR1 MNHEY, CDR2 SMNVEV (reference sequence). Here the CDR3 reads CASSLEGLAAYEQYF. The CDR3 coding sequence is TGTGCCAGCTCCTTAGAGGGACTAGCGGCCTACGAGCAGTACTTC.

This clone was seen more than once but under ten times. The chain combines TRBV15 with TRBJ1-4; D not certain. Trimming removed 6 bases at V and 8 bases at J, with 10 bases between. This CDR3 comprises 12 residues. The germline V gene has CDR1 LNHNV and CDR2 YYDKDF (reference sequence). CDR3 nucleotide sequence: TGTGCCACCAGGAGGCTCGGCGAAAAACTGTTTTTT. This codes for CATRRLGEKLFF.